The TCR beta chain described here comes from a study of control samples from healthy donors and cancer patients. Method: immunoSEQ multiplex PCR; TCRdb's copy keeps in-frame clones and lacks some. The repertoire holds about 120,000 clones, with 70% to 90% as singletons. The germline V and J ends were trimmed by 7 bases and 6 bases, with 19 bases remaining between them. The length of the CDR3 is 15 residues. The V gene's germline CDR1 is MNHEY and CDR2 SVGAGI. The clonotype comes from a woman aged 70-85 years in good health. The chain links TRBV6-5 to TRBJ2-1; D is tentatively TRBD1 or TRBD2 (6 bases each). The sequencing sample was made of blood. The CDR3 bases are TGTGCCAGCACCAGAAGGGGGGTCTCAGGCAATGAGCAGTTCTTC. Translated, it gives CASTRRGVSGNEQFF.